This T cell receptor beta chain is drawn from a study of blood T cell repertoires in COVID-19. V was cut by 8 bases and J by 4 bases, with 15 bases left in between. Per the germline V gene, CDR1 is LNHDA and CDR2 is SQIVND (reference sequence). The CDR3 consists of 14 residues. Repertoires were generated with immunoSEQ multiplex PCR, while TCRdb's copy carries only in-frame clones and drops some. The table records 72,000 or so clones, 85% of them present only once. Sequencing input: peripheral blood. The TCR sequence derives from an elderly woman with active or convalescent COVID-19. The J gene is TRBJ1-3, the V gene TRBV19, with a tentative D call TRBD1 (5 bases). The CDR3 nucleotides read TGTGCCAGTTTGATGAAGGGGATCGGAAACACCATATATTTT. Protein: CASLMKGIGNTIYF.